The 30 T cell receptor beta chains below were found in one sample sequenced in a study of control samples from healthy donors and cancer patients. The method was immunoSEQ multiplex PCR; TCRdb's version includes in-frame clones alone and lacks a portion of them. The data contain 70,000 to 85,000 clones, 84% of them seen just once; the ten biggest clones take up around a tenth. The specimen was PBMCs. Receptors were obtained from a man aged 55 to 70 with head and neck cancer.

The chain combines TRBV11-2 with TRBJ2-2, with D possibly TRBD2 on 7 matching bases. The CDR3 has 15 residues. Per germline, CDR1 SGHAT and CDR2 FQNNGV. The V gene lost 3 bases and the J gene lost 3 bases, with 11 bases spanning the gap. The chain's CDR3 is CASSLGGGYTGELFF. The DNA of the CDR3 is TGTGCCAGCAGCTTGGGAGGGGGGTACACCGGGGAGCTGTTTTTT. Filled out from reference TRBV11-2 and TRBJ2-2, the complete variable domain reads EAGVAQSPRYKIIEKRQSVAFWCNPISGHATLYWYQQILGQGPKLLIQFQNNGVVDDSQLPKDRFSAERLKGVDSTLKIQPAKLEDSAVYLCASSLGGGYTGELFFGEGSRLTVL.

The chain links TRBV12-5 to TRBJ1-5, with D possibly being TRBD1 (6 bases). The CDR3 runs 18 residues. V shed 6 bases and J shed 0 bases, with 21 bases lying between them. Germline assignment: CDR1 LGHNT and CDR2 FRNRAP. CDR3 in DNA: TGTGCTAGTGGACTGGGACACGGAGGACCTTATAGCAATCAGCCCCAGCATTTT. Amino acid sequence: CASGLGHGGPYSNQPQHF. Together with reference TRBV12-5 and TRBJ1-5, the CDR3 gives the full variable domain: DARVTQTPRHKVTEMGQEVTMRCQPILGHNTVFWYRQTMMQGLELLAYFRNRAPLDDSGMPKDRFSAEMPDATLATLKIQPSEPRDSAVYFCASGLGHGGPYSNQPQHFGDGTRLSIL.

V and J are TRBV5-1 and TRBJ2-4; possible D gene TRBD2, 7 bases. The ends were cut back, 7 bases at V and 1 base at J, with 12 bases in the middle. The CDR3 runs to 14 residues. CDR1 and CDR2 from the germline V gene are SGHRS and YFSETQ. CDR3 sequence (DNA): TGCGCCAGCGTAGGGGGGGTGGCCAAAAACATTCAGTACTTC. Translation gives CASVGGVAKNIQYF.

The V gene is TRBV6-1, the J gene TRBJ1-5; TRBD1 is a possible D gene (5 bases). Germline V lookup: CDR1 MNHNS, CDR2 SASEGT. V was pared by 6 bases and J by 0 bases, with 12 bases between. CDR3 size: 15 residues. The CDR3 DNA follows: TGTGCCAGCAGCCTCACGGGGGGTAGCAATCAGCCCCAGCATTTT. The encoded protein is CASSLTGGSNQPQHF.

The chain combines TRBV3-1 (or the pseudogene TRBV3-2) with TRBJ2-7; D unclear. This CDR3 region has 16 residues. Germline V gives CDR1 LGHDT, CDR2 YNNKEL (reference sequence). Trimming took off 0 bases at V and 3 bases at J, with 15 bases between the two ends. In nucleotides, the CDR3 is TGTGCCAGCAGCCAAGATCCCCACAGAATCCTCTACGAGCAGTACTTC. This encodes CASSQDPHRILYEQYF.

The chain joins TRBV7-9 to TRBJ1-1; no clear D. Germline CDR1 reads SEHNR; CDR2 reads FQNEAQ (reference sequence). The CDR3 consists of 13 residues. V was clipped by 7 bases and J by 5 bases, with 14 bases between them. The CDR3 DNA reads TGTGCCAGCACATTATTAGGGCAGACTGAAGCTTTCTTT. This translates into CASTLLGQTEAFF.

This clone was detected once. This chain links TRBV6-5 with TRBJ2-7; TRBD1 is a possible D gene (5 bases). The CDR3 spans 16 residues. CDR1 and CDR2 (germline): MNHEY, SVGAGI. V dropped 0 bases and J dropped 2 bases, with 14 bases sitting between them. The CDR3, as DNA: TGTGCCAGCAGTTACTCTTTGGGCAGGGCGGCCTACGAGCAGTACTTC. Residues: CASSYSLGRAAYEQYF.

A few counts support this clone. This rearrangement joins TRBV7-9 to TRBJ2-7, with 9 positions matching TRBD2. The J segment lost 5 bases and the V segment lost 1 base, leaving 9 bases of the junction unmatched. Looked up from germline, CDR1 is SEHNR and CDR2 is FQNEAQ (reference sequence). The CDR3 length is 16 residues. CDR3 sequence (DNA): TGTGCCAGCAGCTTAGGAGCCGGACTAGCGATGAACGAGCAGTACTTC. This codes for CASSLGAGLAMNEQYF.

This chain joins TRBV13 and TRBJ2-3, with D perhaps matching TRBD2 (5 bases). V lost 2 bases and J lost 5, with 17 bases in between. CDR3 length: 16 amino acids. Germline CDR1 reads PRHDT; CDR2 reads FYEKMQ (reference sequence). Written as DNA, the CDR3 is TGTGCCAGCAGCTTATATGAGGGAAAGCCAGTAGATACGCAGTATTTT. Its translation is CASSLYEGKPVDTQYF.

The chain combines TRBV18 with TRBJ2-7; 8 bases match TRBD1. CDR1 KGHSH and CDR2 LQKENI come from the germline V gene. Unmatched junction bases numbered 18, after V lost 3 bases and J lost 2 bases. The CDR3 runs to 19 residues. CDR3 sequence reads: CASSPLWTGSVASTYEQYF. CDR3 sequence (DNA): TGTGCCAGCTCACCCCTTTGGACAGGGTCAGTAGCCTCCACCTACGAGCAGTACTTC. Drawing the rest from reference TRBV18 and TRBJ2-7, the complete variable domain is NAGVMQNPRHLVRRRGQEARLRCSPMKGHSHVYWYRQLPEEGLKFMVYLQKENIIDESGMPKERFSAEFPKEGPSILRIQQVVRGDSAAYFCASSPLWTGSVASTYEQYFGPGTRLTVT.

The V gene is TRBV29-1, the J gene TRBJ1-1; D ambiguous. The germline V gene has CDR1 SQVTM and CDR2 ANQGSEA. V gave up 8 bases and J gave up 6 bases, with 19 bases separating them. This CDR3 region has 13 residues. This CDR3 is CSTTLGKGAEAFF. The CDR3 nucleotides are TGCAGCACTACTCTAGGGAAGGGCGCTGAAGCTTTCTTT.

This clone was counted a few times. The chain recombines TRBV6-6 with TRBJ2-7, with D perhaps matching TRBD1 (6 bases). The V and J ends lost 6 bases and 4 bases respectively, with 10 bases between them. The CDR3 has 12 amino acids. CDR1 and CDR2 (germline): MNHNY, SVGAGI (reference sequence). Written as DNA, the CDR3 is TGTGCCAGCAGCCTCGGACAGTACGAGCAGTACTTC. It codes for CASSLGQYEQYF.

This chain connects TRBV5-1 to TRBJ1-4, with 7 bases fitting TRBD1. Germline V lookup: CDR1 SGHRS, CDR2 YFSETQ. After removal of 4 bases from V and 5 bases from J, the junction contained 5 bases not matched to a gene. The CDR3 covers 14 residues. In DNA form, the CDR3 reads TGCGCCAGCAGCCCGGGACAGCCAAATGAAAAACTGTTTTTT. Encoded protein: CASSPGQPNEKLFF.

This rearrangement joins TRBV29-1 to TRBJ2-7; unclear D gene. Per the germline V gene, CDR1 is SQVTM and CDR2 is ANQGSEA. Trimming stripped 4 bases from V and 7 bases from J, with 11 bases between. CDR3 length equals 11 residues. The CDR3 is CSVVVSREQYF. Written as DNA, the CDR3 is TGCAGCGTTGTGGTCTCCCGGGAGCAGTACTTC.

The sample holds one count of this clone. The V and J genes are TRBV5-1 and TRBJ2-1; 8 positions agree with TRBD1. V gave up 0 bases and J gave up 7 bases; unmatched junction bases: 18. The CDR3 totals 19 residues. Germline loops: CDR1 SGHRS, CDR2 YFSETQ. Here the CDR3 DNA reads TGCGCCAGCAGCTTGGCGGCACAGGGGGTTTTCTGGCGTGGGAATGAGCAGTTCTTC. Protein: CASSLAAQGVFWRGNEQFF.

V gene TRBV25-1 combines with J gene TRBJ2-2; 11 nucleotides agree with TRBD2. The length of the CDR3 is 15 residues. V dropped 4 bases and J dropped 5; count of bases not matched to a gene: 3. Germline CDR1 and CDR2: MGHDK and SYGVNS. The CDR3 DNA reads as TGTGCCAGCAGTGGTTGGACTAGCGGGACCGGGGAGCTGTTTTTT. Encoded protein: CASSGWTSGTGELFF.

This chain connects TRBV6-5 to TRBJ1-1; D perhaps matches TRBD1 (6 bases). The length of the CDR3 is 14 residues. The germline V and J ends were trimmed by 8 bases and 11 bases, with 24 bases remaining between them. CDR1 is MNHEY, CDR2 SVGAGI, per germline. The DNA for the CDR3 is TGTGCCAGCGTAACCGGGGGGGGCGGGATGTTGGCTTTCTTT. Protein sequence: CASVTGGGGMLAFF.

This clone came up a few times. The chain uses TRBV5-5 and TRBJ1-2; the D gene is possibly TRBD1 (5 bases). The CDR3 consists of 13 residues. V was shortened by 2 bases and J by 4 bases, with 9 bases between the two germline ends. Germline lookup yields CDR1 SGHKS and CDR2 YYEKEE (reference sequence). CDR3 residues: CASSFEGPYGYTF. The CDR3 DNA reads TGTGCCAGCAGCTTTGAGGGGCCCTATGGCTACACCTTC.

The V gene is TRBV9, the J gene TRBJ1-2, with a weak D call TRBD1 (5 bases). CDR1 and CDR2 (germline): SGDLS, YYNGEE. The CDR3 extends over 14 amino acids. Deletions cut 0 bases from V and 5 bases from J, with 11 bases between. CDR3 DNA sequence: TGTGCCAGCAGCGTAGAGGCCAGGGATTATGGCTACACCTTC. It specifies CASSVEARDYGYTF.

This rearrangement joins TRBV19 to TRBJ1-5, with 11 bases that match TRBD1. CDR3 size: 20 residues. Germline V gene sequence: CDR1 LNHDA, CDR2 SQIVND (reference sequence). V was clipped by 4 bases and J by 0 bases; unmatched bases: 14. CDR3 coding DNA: TGTGCCAGTAGTAGCCTCCCGGGACAGGGGGACGGGGATAGCAATCAGCCCCAGCATTTT. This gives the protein CASSSLPGQGDGDSNQPQHF.

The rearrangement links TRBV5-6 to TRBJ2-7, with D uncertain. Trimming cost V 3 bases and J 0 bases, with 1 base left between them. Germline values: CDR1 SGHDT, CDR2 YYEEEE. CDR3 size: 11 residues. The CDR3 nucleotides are TGTGCCAGCAGCTACTCCTACGAGCAGTACTTC. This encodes CASSYSYEQYF.

The CDR3 region is CSAVPSLASDEQYF. CDR3 bases: TGCAGCGCTGTGCCCAGTCTAGCGAGCGACGAGCAGTACTTC. The chain has TRBV29-1 and TRBJ2-7; possible D gene TRBD2, 6 bases. The V gene lost 7 bases and the J gene lost 5 bases, with 21 bases spanning the gap. This CDR3 comprises 14 residues. Looked up from germline, CDR1 is SQVTM and CDR2 is ANQGSEA.

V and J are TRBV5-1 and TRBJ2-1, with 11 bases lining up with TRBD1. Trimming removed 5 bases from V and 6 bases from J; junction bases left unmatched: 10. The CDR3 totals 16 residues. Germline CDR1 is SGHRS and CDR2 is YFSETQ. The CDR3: CASRRSGQGVPNEQFF. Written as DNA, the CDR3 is TGCGCCAGCAGACGTTCGGGACAGGGGGTACCCAATGAGCAGTTCTTC.

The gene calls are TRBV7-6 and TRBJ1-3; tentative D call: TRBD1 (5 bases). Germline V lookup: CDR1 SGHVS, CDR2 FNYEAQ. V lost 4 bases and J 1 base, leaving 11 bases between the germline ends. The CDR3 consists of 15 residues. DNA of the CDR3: TGTGCCAGCAGCTGGGGTGGGGGTTCTGGAAACACCATATATTTT. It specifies CASSWGGGSGNTIYF.

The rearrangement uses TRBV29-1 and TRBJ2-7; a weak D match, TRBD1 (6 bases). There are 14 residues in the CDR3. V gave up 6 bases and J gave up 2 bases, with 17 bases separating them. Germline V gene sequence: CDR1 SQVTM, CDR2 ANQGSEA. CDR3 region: CSVSSGTRTYEQYF. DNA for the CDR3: TGCAGCGTAAGTTCAGGGACACGTACCTACGAGCAGTACTTC.

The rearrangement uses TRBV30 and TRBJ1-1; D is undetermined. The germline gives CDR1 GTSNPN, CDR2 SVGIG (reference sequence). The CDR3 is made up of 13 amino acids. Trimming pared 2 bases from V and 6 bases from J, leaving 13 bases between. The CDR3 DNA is TGTGCCTGGAGTACCGGGGTGTATGCTGAAGCTTTCTTT. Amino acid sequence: CAWSTGVYAEAFF.

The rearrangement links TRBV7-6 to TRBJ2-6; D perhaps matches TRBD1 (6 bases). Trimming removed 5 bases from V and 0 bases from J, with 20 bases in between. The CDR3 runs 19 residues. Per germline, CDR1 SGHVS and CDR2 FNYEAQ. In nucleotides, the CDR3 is TGTGCCAGCAGCCCATTCCCGGGACATATAGACTCTGGGGCCAACGTCCTGACTTTC. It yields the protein CASSPFPGHIDSGANVLTF.

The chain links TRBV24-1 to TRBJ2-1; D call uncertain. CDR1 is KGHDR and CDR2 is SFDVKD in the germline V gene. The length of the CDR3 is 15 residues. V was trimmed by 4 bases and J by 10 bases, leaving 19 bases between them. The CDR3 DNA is TGTGCCACCAGTGACGCACGGACGCCTTTGGAAGAGCAGTTCTTC. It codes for CATSDARTPLEEQFF.

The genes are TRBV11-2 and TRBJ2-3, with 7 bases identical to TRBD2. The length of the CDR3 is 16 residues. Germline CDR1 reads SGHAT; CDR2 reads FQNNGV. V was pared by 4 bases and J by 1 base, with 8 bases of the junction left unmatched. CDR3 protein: CASSSARGRRTDTQYF. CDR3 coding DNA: TGTGCCAGCAGCTCTGCGCGCGGGAGACGCACAGATACGCAGTATTTT.

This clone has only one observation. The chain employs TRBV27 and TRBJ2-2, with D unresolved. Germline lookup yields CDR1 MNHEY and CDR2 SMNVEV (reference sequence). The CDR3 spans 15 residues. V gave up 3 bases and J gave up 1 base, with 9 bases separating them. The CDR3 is CASSFFAGNTGELFF. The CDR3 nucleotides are TGTGCCAGCAGTTTTTTTGCCGGGAACACCGGGGAGCTGTTTTTT.